These 11 T cell receptor beta chains originate from one sample sequenced in a study of blood T cells in healthy people across ages. Combining a sample-barcoded 5' primer with a J-beta primer mix, a second PCR ran for roughly 6 to 12 cycles. TCRdb independently ran MiXCR on the 5' RACE reads; one entry per CDR3 protein. The sample yields about 580,000 distinct CDR3 sequences, 45% to 55% seen once. The sequenced sample was blood. The receptors were gathered from a man older than 75 in good health.

V gene TRBV29-1 combines with J gene TRBJ2-5; D gene uncertain. The ends were cut back, 3 bases at V and 0 bases at J, with 5 bases in the middle. Looked up from germline, CDR1 is SQVTM and CDR2 is ANQGSEA. This CDR3 comprises 12 residues. The CDR3 reads CSVEGYQETQYF. CDR3 bases: TGCAGCGTTGAGGGGTACCAAGAGACCCAGTACTTC.

The V and J genes are TRBV7-8 and TRBJ2-1, with D hard to call. V lost 4 bases and J lost 0, with 7 bases in between. Germline CDR1 is SGHVS and CDR2 is FQNEAQ. This CDR3 is built from 14 residues. The CDR3: CASSSVGSYNEQFF. For the CDR3, the DNA is TGTGCCAGCAGCTCAGTGGGCTCCTACAATGAGCAGTTCTTC.

This clonotype was detected only a few times. V and J are TRBV5-1 and TRBJ2-4; 8 nucleotides match TRBD1. The V gene's germline CDR1 is SGHRS and CDR2 YFSETQ. V lost 2 bases to trimming and J lost 9 bases; unmatched junction nucleotides: 10. The CDR3 covers 15 residues. CDR3 sequence reads: CASSFDGQGTGIQYF. The CDR3 DNA sequence: TGCGCCAGCAGCTTCGATGGACAGGGTACGGGCATTCAGTACTTC. The variable domain in full, with the rest retrieved from reference TRBV5-1 and TRBJ2-4, is KAGVTQTPRYLIKTRGQQVTLSCSPISGHRSVSWYQQTPGQGLQFLFEYFSETQRNKGNFPGRFSGRQFSNSRSEMNVSTLELGDSALYLCASSFDGQGTGIQYFGAGTRLSVL.

This clonotype has more than one count but fewer than ten. The chain employs TRBV5-1 and TRBJ2-1, with D uncertain. Trimming cost V 3 bases and J 9 bases, with 10 bases left between them. CDR1 and CDR2 from the germline V gene are SGHRS and YFSETQ. The CDR3 is 12 amino acids. The CDR3 here is CASSYDRSEQFF. CDR3 coding DNA: TGCGCCAGCAGCTACGACCGGAGTGAGCAGTTCTTC.

This clonotype was counted only a few times. The gene calls are TRBV11-2 and TRBJ2-5; no definite D call. Germline V CDR1 and CDR2: SGHAT, FQNNGV. The CDR3 has 14 amino acids. V lost 3 bases, J lost 1 base, and 9 bases lay in between. In DNA form, the CDR3 reads TGTGCCAGCAGCTTCCGACGGACCCAAGAGACCCAGTACTTC. Its translation: CASSFRRTQETQYF.

This chain links TRBV12-3 or TRBV12-4 with TRBJ2-4; possible D gene TRBD2, 6 bases. The CDR3 covers 14 residues. V lost 6 bases, J lost 0 bases, and 9 bases lay in between. Written as DNA, the CDR3 is TGTGCCAGCAGCTCCGGGGGAGCCAAAAACATTCAGTACTTC. It encodes CASSSGGAKNIQYF.

This clonotype appeared many times. The V call is TRBV7-2, the J call TRBJ2-7; D not certain. V was shortened by 2 bases and J by 5 bases, with 13 bases between the two germline ends. CDR1 and CDR2 from the germline V gene are SGHTA and FQGNSA. CDR3 size: 14 residues. The CDR3 loop reads CASSLPPQVNEQYF. The CDR3 DNA is TGTGCCAGCAGCTTACCCCCTCAGGTGAACGAGCAGTACTTC. The whole variable domain, filled in from reference TRBV7-2 and TRBJ2-7, reads GAGVSQSPSNKVTEKGKDVELRCDPISGHTALYWYRQSLGQGLEFLIYFQGNSAPDKSGLPSDRFSAERTGGSVSTLTIQRTQQEDSAVYLCASSLPPQVNEQYFGPGTRLTVT.

The chain is built from TRBV12-3 or TRBV12-4 and TRBJ2-1; perhaps TRBD1 as D (6 bases). The V end was cut by 2 bases, the J end by 10 bases, with 9 bases between. The CDR3 consists of 12 residues. The CDR3 is CASSLPGTEQFF. In nucleotides, the CDR3 is TGTGCCAGCAGTTTACCCGGGACAGAGCAGTTCTTC.

CDR3 region: CASSSEAPGAGYTF. The DNA for the CDR3 is TGTGCCAGCAGCTCAGAGGCCCCTGGGGCTGGCTACACCTTC. The V call is TRBV7-9, the J call TRBJ1-2, with a tentative D call TRBD1 (5 bases). The length of the CDR3 is 14 residues. The ends were cut back, 4 bases at V and 7 bases at J, with 16 bases in the middle. Germline assignment: CDR1 SEHNR and CDR2 FQNEAQ (reference sequence).

The chain is built from TRBV29-1 and TRBJ1-1; D uncertain. V gave up 0 bases and J gave up 11 bases, with 16 bases separating them. This CDR3 has 13 amino acids. From germline, CDR1 is SQVTM and CDR2 ANQGSEA. DNA for the CDR3: TGCAGCGTTGAAGACCCTCGAGATACCCAGGCTTTCTTT. Protein sequence: CSVEDPRDTQAFF. The full variable domain, its missing parts supplied by reference TRBV29-1 and TRBJ1-1, is SAVISQKPSRDICQRGTSLTIQCQVDSQVTMMFWYRQQPGQSLTLIATANQGSEATYESGFVIDKFPISRPNLTFSTLTVSNMSPEDSSIYLCSVEDPRDTQAFFGQGTRLTVV.

The J gene is TRBJ2-7, the V gene TRBV29-1; 11 positions agree with TRBD1. This CDR3 contains 14 residues. Unmatched junction bases numbered 8, after V lost 6 bases and J lost 4 bases. Per the germline V gene, CDR1 is SQVTM and CDR2 is ANQGSEA. The CDR3 bases are TGCAGCGTGACCTCCGGGACAGGGGGGTACGAGCAGTACTTC. Translated, it gives CSVTSGTGGYEQYF.